This TCR beta chain was sequenced for a study of control samples from healthy donors and cancer patients. The germline CDR1 and CDR2 sequences are SGDLS and YYNGEE. The V and J ends lost 4 bases and 2 bases, in that order; junction bases with no gene match: 6. This CDR3 contains 17 residues. The method was immunoSEQ multiplex PCR; TCRdb's version includes in-frame clones alone and lacks a portion of them. This sample has fewer than 200,000 clones, with 90% to 95% found just once. The V and J genes are TRBV9 and TRBJ2-2; 12 bases map to TRBD2. The TCR was taken from a man aged 18 to 30 in good health. Material: blood. The CDR3 loop reads CASSLRLAGVNTGELFF. CDR3 nucleotides: TGTGCCAGCAGCCTTAGACTAGCGGGGGTTAACACCGGGGAGCTGTTTTTT. Based on the CDR3 plus reference TRBV9 and TRBJ2-2, the full variable domain is DSGVTQTPKHLITATGQRVTLRCSPRSGDLSVYWYQQSLDQGLQFLIQYYNGEERAKGNILERFSAQQFPDLHSELNLSSLELGDSALYFCASSLRLAGVNTGELFFGEGSRLTVL.